The 5 T cell receptor beta chains reported below all come from one sample, sequenced in a study of cytotoxic CD8 clonotypes in ibrutinib-treated CLL. Assay used: immunoSEQ multiplex PCR; TCRdb lists only in-frame clones, some missing. The sample lists more than 300,000 clones; 80% were seen once. The sequences come from PBMCs, collected before ibrutinib treatment. Every receptor here comes from a human donor with chronic lymphocytic leukemia.

J is TRBJ2-7 and V is TRBV6-1; 7 positions agree with TRBD2. Losses at the gene ends were 0 bases for V and 2 bases for J; bases not matched to a gene: 1. Germline CDR1 MNHNS, CDR2 SASEGT. The CDR3 loop spans 14 amino acids. The CDR3 sequence is CASSEAGGPYEQYF. The DNA for the CDR3 is TGTGCCAGCAGTGAAGCGGGAGGGCCCTACGAGCAGTACTTC.

This chain uses TRBV30 with TRBJ2-1, with 13 positions matching TRBD2. The CDR3 contains 17 residues. Germline V gene lookup returns CDR1 GTSNPN and CDR2 SVGIG (reference sequence). The V and J ends lost 3 bases and 5 bases, in that order; junction bases with no gene match: 10. Here the CDR3 reads CAWSTDRTSGSNNEQFF. The CDR3 coding sequence is TGTGCCTGGAGCACGGACCGGACTAGCGGGAGCAACAATGAGCAGTTCTTC.

The chain employs TRBV5-1 and TRBJ1-1, with D uncertain. Trimming took off 0 bases at V and 4 bases at J, with 13 bases between the two ends. Germline CDR1 and CDR2: SGHRS and YFSETQ. This CDR3 has 15 residues. As DNA, the CDR3 is TGCGCCAGCAGCTTGGCCGGCGACTTGAGCACTGAAGCTTTCTTT. Translating gives CASSLAGDLSTEAFF.

The chain recombines TRBV4-3 with TRBJ2-7; the match to TRBD2 covers 7 bases. This CDR3 comprises 16 residues. V lost 0 bases and J lost 4; bases outside the gene matches: 9. CDR1 is LGHNA, CDR2 YSLEER, per germline. Here the CDR3 DNA reads TGCGCCAGCAGCCAAGATCGGTCCAGCGGGGTGTACGAGCAGTACTTC. Protein: CASSQDRSSGVYEQYF.

This clone was found a few times. The V call is TRBV5-1, the J call TRBJ2-4; perhaps TRBD1 as D (6 bases). The CDR3 is 15 residues long. Per germline, CDR1 SGHRS and CDR2 YFSETQ. The ends were cut back, 4 bases at V and 3 bases at J, with 14 bases in the middle. Here the CDR3 DNA reads TGCGCCAGCAGCCCTTTGGAGACAGGCAAAAACATTCAGTACTTC. This gives the protein CASSPLETGKNIQYF.